The sample holds many counts of the clone carrying this T cell receptor beta chain. The record originates from a study of neurological immune-mediated disorders. TCRdb recomputed calls from the 5' RACE reads with MiXCR, one row per CDR3 protein. The sample includes 30,000 to 40,000 distinct CDR3 sequences, 11% seen only once; the top ten take about 4%. The CDR3 consists of 14 residues. The J segment lost 6 bases and the V segment lost 3 bases, leaving 7 bases of the junction unmatched. Time point here: technical triplicate 1. The sequenced material came from PBMCs. The chain is built from TRBV12-3 or TRBV12-4 and TRBJ2-7, with 8 bases lining up with TRBD1. The sequence came from a man aged 55 to 70 with HTLV-1-associated myelopathy (HAM/TSP). This CDR3 reads CASSLSTGVSEQYF. In nucleotides, the CDR3 is TGTGCCAGCAGTTTGTCGACAGGGGTGAGCGAGCAGTACTTC.